The 21 T cell receptor beta chains in this list originate from one sample, sequenced in a study of shared clonotypes between healthy human individuals. The method was immunoSEQ multiplex PCR; TCRdb's version includes in-frame clones alone and lacks a portion of them. This table has fewer than 2.5 million clones, 93% appearing once. The specimen was naive CD4+ T cells from PBMCs. Subset: CD45RA+ positively selected. These receptors originate from a man younger than 30 in good health. Some clones in this sample may be carry-over from other donors' samples.

The chain is built from TRBV30 and TRBJ1-4, with a possible D match to TRBD1 (5 bases). The germline V gene has CDR1 GTSNPN and CDR2 SVGIG (reference sequence). The CDR3 has 13 residues. Trimming removed 5 bases from V and 7 bases from J, with 14 bases in between. CDR3 sequence: CAWAGYGAEKLFF. The CDR3 DNA follows: TGTGCCTGGGCAGGGTACGGAGCTGAAAAACTGTTTTTT.

The chain is built from TRBV6-5 and TRBJ2-7; TRBD2 is a possible D gene (5 bases). Germline CDR1 is MNHEY and CDR2 is SVGAGI. This CDR3 is built from 15 residues. Trimming pared 8 bases from V and 0 bases from J, leaving 17 bases between. CDR3 residues: CASRVGAANSYEQYF. As DNA, the CDR3 is TGTGCCAGCCGAGTCGGAGCGGCCAACTCCTACGAGCAGTACTTC.

This chain links TRBV19 with TRBJ2-1, with 9 bases that match TRBD1. Losses at the gene ends were 3 bases for V and 9 bases for J; bases not matched to a gene: 6. The length of the CDR3 is 14 residues. Per germline, CDR1 LNHDA and CDR2 SQIVND (reference sequence). DNA of the CDR3: TGTGCCAGTAGTATCCAGGGACAGGGTGTTGAGCAGTTCTTC. Protein: CASSIQGQGVEQFF.

The chain recombines TRBV7-6 with TRBJ1-2, with TRBD1 matching over 7 bases. Unmatched junction bases numbered 0, after V lost 1 base and J lost 4 bases. CDR1 is SGHVS, CDR2 FNYEAQ, per germline. CDR3 length equals 13 residues. DNA of the CDR3: TGTGCCAGCAGCTTAGGGACAGGCTATGGCTACACCTTC. Amino acid sequence: CASSLGTGYGYTF.

The CDR3, as DNA: TGTGCCAGCAGTGATCCTTGGGGGGAGGAGGAGGGCTACACCTTC. Its translation: CASSDPWGEEEGYTF. This chain connects TRBV2 to TRBJ1-2; D perhaps matches TRBD1 (5 bases). V lost 3 bases and J 8 bases, leaving 19 bases between the germline ends. This CDR3 is built from 15 residues. Germline values: CDR1 SNHLY, CDR2 FYNNEI.

V gene TRBV7-2 combines with J gene TRBJ2-2; D is ambiguous. This CDR3 contains 16 residues. V lost 2 bases and J lost 6, with 16 bases in between. Germline V gene lookup returns CDR1 SGHTA and CDR2 FQGNSA. This CDR3 is CASSLLTVRQAGELFF. CDR3 coding DNA: TGTGCCAGCAGCTTATTGACGGTTCGACAAGCCGGGGAGCTGTTTTTT.

The chain combines TRBV2 with TRBJ2-7; D is perhaps TRBD1 or TRBD2 (7 bases each). Germline CDR1 SNHLY, CDR2 FYNNEI. With 7 bases removed from V and 7 bases from J, the gap between germline ends came to 20 bases. This CDR3 comprises 14 residues. This CDR3 reads CASKGRDSSREQYF. The CDR3, as DNA: TGTGCCAGCAAGGGGAGGGACAGCTCTCGAGAGCAGTACTTC.

With respect to this clone: Other DNA sequences of this sample code for an identical CDR3. The CDR3 spells CASSLDGTSYEQYF. CDR3 DNA sequence: TGCGCCAGCAGCTTGGACGGGACGTCCTACGAGCAGTACTTC. The V gene is TRBV5-1, the J gene TRBJ2-7; D may correspond to TRBD1 or TRBD2 (5 bases each). V dropped 0 bases and J dropped 1 base, with 8 bases sitting between them. From germline, CDR1 is SGHRS and CDR2 YFSETQ. The CDR3 contains 14 residues.

The rearrangement joins TRBV5-6 to TRBJ2-7; no clear D. The length of the CDR3 is 12 residues. Germline lookup yields CDR1 SGHDT and CDR2 YYEEEE. The ends were cut back, 1 base at V and 2 bases at J, with 4 bases in the middle. CDR3 in amino acids: CASSLIAYEQYF. The CDR3 DNA follows: TGTGCCAGCAGCTTGATAGCCTACGAGCAGTACTTC.

V and J are TRBV10-3 and TRBJ2-5; D is possibly TRBD2 (5 bases). The CDR3 has 15 residues. Germline CDR1 ENHRY, CDR2 SYGVKD. V lost 3 bases and J lost 2, with 13 bases in between. The CDR3, as DNA: TGTGCCATCAGTGAATACTTGCCGGGGCAAGAGACCCAGTACTTC. This codes for CAISEYLPGQETQYF.

The rearrangement uses TRBV7-2 and TRBJ2-2, with D possibly being TRBD2 (6 bases). V lost 2 bases, J lost 6 bases, and 16 bases lay in between. There are 16 residues in the CDR3. Germline lookup yields CDR1 SGHTA and CDR2 FQGNSA. This chain's CDR3 is CASSLYRSGSAGELFF. Here the CDR3 DNA reads TGTGCCAGCAGCTTATATAGGTCCGGGAGCGCCGGGGAGCTGTTTTTT.

The chain is built from TRBV28 and TRBJ2-5; TRBD2 is a possible D gene (5 bases). This CDR3 has 13 residues. V lost 5 bases, J lost 4 bases, and 11 bases lay in between. Per the germline V gene, CDR1 is MDHEN and CDR2 is SYDVKM. This chain's CDR3 is CASSDSVGETQYF. Written as DNA, the CDR3 is TGTGCCAGCAGTGATAGCGTGGGAGAGACCCAGTACTTC.

The chain uses TRBV5-1 and TRBJ2-7; TRBD2 matches 10 bases. The CDR3 loop spans 16 amino acids. CDR1 is SGHRS and CDR2 is YFSETQ in the germline V gene. V shed 5 bases, J shed 5 bases, and the junction held 13 bases outside the gene matches. The CDR3 sequence: CASRRGLAGAWDEQYF. CDR3 DNA: TGCGCCAGCAGAAGGGGGCTAGCGGGAGCCTGGGACGAGCAGTACTTC.

This clone was observed a handful of times. This chain uses TRBV5-5 with TRBJ2-1; 14 bases fit TRBD2. This CDR3 comprises 17 residues. The germline V gene encodes CDR1 SGHKS and CDR2 YYEKEE (reference sequence). V shed 1 base and J 9 bases; nucleotides not matched to a gene: 9. The CDR3 coding sequence is TGTGCCAGCAGCTTGCAGACTAGCGGGAGGGCGGACGGTGAGCAGTTCTTC. Translated: CASSLQTSGRADGEQFF.

The rearrangement joins TRBV9 to TRBJ2-3; TRBD2 agrees at 12 bases. Germline V gene data show CDR1 as SGDLS and CDR2 as YYNGEE. The CDR3 runs 16 residues. V lost 0 bases, J lost 5 bases, and 4 bases stayed unmatched. CDR3 in DNA: TGTGCCAGCAGCGTAGGGACTAGCGGGATTGTAGATACGCAGTATTTT. This translates into CASSVGTSGIVDTQYF.

The rearrangement uses TRBV29-1 and TRBJ2-1, with D possibly being TRBD1 or TRBD2 (5 bases each). Germline values: CDR1 SQVTM, CDR2 ANQGSEA. V was cut by 3 bases and J by 3 bases, with 6 bases left in between. The CDR3 is 12 amino acids. The CDR3 nucleotides read TGCAGCGTTGAGGGGGTCTACAATGAGCAGTTCTTC. Its protein is CSVEGVYNEQFF.

This chain connects TRBV6-1 to TRBJ1-5; D unclear. This CDR3 is built from 13 residues. Trimming cost V 6 bases and J 5 bases, with 11 bases left between them. From germline, CDR1 is MNHNS and CDR2 SASEGT. DNA of the CDR3: TGTGCCAGCAGGGATAGTGGGGATCAGCCCCAGCATTTT. Encoded protein: CASRDSGDQPQHF.

The table lists this clone with a few counts. The chain joins TRBV6-1 to TRBJ1-5; D is unclear. Germline loops: CDR1 MNHNS, CDR2 SASEGT. V lost 10 bases to trimming and J lost 3 bases, with 13 bases between them. The CDR3 has 13 amino acids. The CDR3 DNA reads TGTGCCATTCGGTCCGATAACAATCAGCCCCAGCATTTT. Its translation is CAIRSDNNQPQHF.

The V and J genes are TRBV27 and TRBJ1-2; the D gene is possibly TRBD1 (6 bases). Trimming took 6 bases from V and 4 from J, leaving 18 bases between them. Germline loops: CDR1 MNHEY, CDR2 SMNVEV (reference sequence). The CDR3 contains 15 residues. As DNA, the CDR3 is TGTGCCAGCAGCCCCTGGGTGGAGGGGGGCTATGGCTACACCTTC. It yields the protein CASSPWVEGGYGYTF.

V is TRBV4-3 and J is TRBJ2-4; TRBD2 might be the D (5 bases). The CDR3 extends over 16 amino acids. CDR1 is LGHNA and CDR2 is YSLEER in the germline V gene. V lost 6 bases, J lost 2 bases, and 17 bases lay in between. In nucleotides, the CDR3 is TGCGCCAGCAGTGTAGGTGGGAGAGGACCCAAAAACATTCAGTACTTC. Translating gives CASSVGGRGPKNIQYF.

The chain uses TRBV15 and TRBJ2-1, with 7 bases identical to TRBD1. The V gene end was trimmed by 3 bases and the J gene end by 8 bases; junction bases not matched to a gene: 10. This CDR3 contains 15 residues. Per the germline V gene, CDR1 is LNHNV and CDR2 is YYDKDF (reference sequence). CDR3 amino acids: CATSRGQPQGYEQFF. Written as DNA, the CDR3 is TGTGCCACCAGCAGGGGACAGCCCCAGGGGTATGAGCAGTTCTTC.